The rows below give T cell receptor beta chains drawn from one sample of a study of T cells in Graves' hyperthyroidism and ophthalmopathy. TCRdb reprocessed the multiplex PCR reads via MiXCR and lists one record per CDR3 protein. The sample carries fewer than 750,000 distinct CDR3 sequences, 14% recorded once. The source material was blood. Source of these receptors: a woman in her fifties or sixties with Graves' ophthalmopathy. Both conserved end residues are part of each CDR3. The D gene is left open where the match is weak. Size values are once, few and many counts, or a class for expanded clones, and some rows have none.

TRBJ2-3,14,many,NA,TRBV7-3,CASSLDGATDTQYF,TGTGCCAGCAGCTTAGACGGGGCCACAGATACGCAGTATTTT
TRBJ2-2,14,NA,NA,TRBV9,CASSVDRIHGELFF,TGTGCCAGCAGCGTAGATCGAATCCACGGGGAGCTGTTTTTT
TRBJ2-3,17,many,TRBD2,TRBV12-3/TRBV12-4,CASSLVGLAGGPDTQYF,TGTGCCAGCAGTTTAGTAGGGCTAGCGGGAGGGCCAGATACGCAGTATTTT
TRBJ1-5,14,NA,TRBD1,TRBV6-1,CASSVGTENQPQHF,TGTGCCAGCAGTGTCGGGACAGAGAATCAGCCCCAGCATTTT
TRBJ1-3,13,many,NA,TRBV5-1,CASSLGAGNTIYF,TGCGCCAGCAGCTTGGGAGCTGGAAACACCATATATTTT
TRBJ2-7,11,NA,NA,TRBV6-1,CASSEVLEQYF,TGTGCCAGCAGTGAAGTTCTCGAGCAGTACTTC
TRBJ2-7,14,few,TRBD1,TRBV5-1,CASSQQGAQLEQYF,TGCGCCAGCAGCCAACAGGGGGCGCAGCTCGAGCAGTACTTC
TRBJ2-3,15,NA,TRBD2,TRBV5-1,CASSPELAGEDTQYF,TGCGCCAGCAGCCCCGAACTAGCGGGAGAAGATACGCAGTATTTT
TRBJ1-1,16,NA,TRBD1,TRBV7-9,CASSDRTGVGNTEAFF,TGTGCCAGCAGCGATCGGACAGGGGTTGGGAACACTGAAGCTTTCTTT
TRBJ2-7,15,many,NA,TRBV5-8,CASRDGAGVAYEQYF,TGTGCCAGCAGGGACGGGGCAGGGGTTGCCTACGAGCAGTACTTC
TRBJ2-7,16,many,NA,TRBV28,CASSSPLSFGGGEQYF,TGTGCCAGCAGTTCCCCGCTTAGCTTTGGGGGTGGCGAGCAGTACTTC
TRBJ2-7,13,many,NA,TRBV30,CASGRPSSYEQYF,TGTGCCTCCGGACGCCCGAGCTCCTACGAGCAGTACTTC
TRBJ2-2,15,once,NA,TRBV11-2,CASNPRPSVAGELFF,TGTGCCAGCAACCCACGTCCGTCCGTCGCCGGGGAGCTGTTTTTT
TRBJ2-1,14,many,NA,TRBV7-3,CASSLRQGRGEQFF,TGTGCCAGCAGCTTAAGACAGGGGAGGGGTGAGCAGTTCTTC
TRBJ2-1,15,few,TRBD1,TRBV7-9,CASSPTGTANNEQFF,TGTGCCAGCAGCCCAACCGGGACAGCAAACAATGAGCAGTTCTTC
TRBJ2-7,14,many,TRBD2,TRBV7-9,CASSSLLAGGEQYF,TGTGCCAGCAGCTCCTTACTGGCGGGAGGAGAGCAGTACTTC
TRBJ2-5,14,NA,NA,TRBV6-5,CASSYSGVGETQYF,TGTGCCAGCAGTTACTCGGGGGTCGGAGAGACCCAGTACTTC
TRBJ2-3,14,many,NA,TRBV4-1,CASSQVGSTDTQYF,TGCGCCAGCAGCCAAGTCGGTAGCACAGATACGCAGTATTTT
TRBJ2-1,16,many,TRBD2,TRBV11-2,CASSLASGRLQGEQFF,TGTGCCAGCAGCTTAGCTAGCGGGAGACTTCAGGGTGAGCAGTTCTTC
TRBJ1-5,14,many,NA,TRBV7-2,CASSLGQVNQPQHF,TGTGCCAGCAGCCTAGGGCAGGTTAACCAGCCCCAGCATTTT
TRBJ2-5,15,NA,NA,TRBV7-9,CASSPDRRRGETQYF,TGTGCCAGCAGCCCTGACCGCCGTAGAGGAGAGACCCAGTACTTC
TRBJ2-7,13,many,NA,TRBV6-1,CASRGPLTYEQYF,TGTGCCAGCAGAGGACCGCTGACCTACGAGCAGTACTTC
TRBJ2-2,17,many,NA,TRBV28,CASSPLLGGPNTGELFF,TGTGCCAGCAGTCCGCTCTTAGGGGGACCGAACACCGGGGAGCTGTTTTTT
TRBJ1-5,14,NA,NA,TRBV2,CASSESTAGQPQHF,TGTGCCAGCAGTGAATCCACGGCGGGTCAGCCCCAGCATTTT
TRBJ2-1,16,NA,TRBD2,TRBV5-4,CASSLGLAGGRNEQFF,TGTGCCAGCAGCTTGGGACTAGCGGGAGGGAGGAATGAGCAGTTCTTC
TRBJ1-5,16,many,TRBD1,TRBV9,CASSAPGQGGNQPQHF,TGTGCCAGCAGCGCCCCAGGACAGGGTGGCAATCAGCCCCAGCATTTT
TRBJ1-4,13,NA,NA,TRBV20-1,CSAGPALNEKLFF,TGCAGTGCTGGTCCGGCACTTAATGAAAAACTGTTTTTT
TRBJ1-6,15,few,NA,TRBV19,CASSAITGGNSPLHF,TGTGCCAGTAGTGCCATAACTGGAGGCAATTCACCCCTCCACTTT
TRBJ2-3,15,many,NA,TRBV28,CASRVGPAPTDTQYF,TGTGCCAGCAGGGTCGGACCGGCCCCCACAGATACGCAGTATTTT
TRBJ1-2,15,NA,TRBD1,TRBV20-1,CSTPGTGGGGYGYTF,TGCAGTACTCCCGGGACAGGGGGCGGGGGTTATGGCTACACCTTC
TRBJ1-1,15,many,TRBD1,TRBV6-2/TRBV6-3,CASSYSIRDSTEAFF,TGTGCCAGCAGTTACTCAATCCGGGACAGCACTGAAGCTTTCTTT
TRBJ2-7,14,many,TRBD1,TRBV20-1,CSARLDRGFDEQYF,TGCAGTGCTAGGCTTGACAGGGGATTTGACGAGCAGTACTTC
TRBJ2-2,13,NA,NA,TRBV9,CASSAYEPGELFF,TGTGCCAGCAGCGCCTATGAGCCCGGGGAGCTGTTTTTT
TRBJ2-7,17,many,NA,TRBV7-9,CASSLALHVSKTYEQYF,TGTGCCAGCAGCTTAGCGCTACACGTCTCCAAAACCTACGAGCAGTACTTC
TRBJ2-5,13,many,TRBD1,TRBV7-2,CASSVGTGGSQYF,TGTGCCAGCAGCGTAGGGACAGGGGGCTCCCAGTACTTC
TRBJ2-1,15,many,TRBD2,TRBV12-3/TRBV12-4,CASAGTSGRHNEQFF,TGTGCCAGCGCTGGGACTAGCGGGAGGCACAATGAGCAGTTCTTC
TRBJ2-5,14,many,NA,TRBV6-1,CASSPLTKQETQYF,TGTGCCAGCTCCCCCTTGACGAAACAAGAGACCCAGTACTTC
TRBJ2-5,14,many,NA,TRBV28,CASSLRQGRETQYF,TGTGCCAGCAGTTTACGGCAGGGGAGAGAGACCCAGTACTTC
TRBJ2-1,13,many,TRBD2,TRBV20-1,CSASGGRTDEQFF,TGCAGTGCTAGTGGCGGGAGAACAGATGAGCAGTTCTTC
TRBJ2-1,16,NA,NA,TRBV6-2/TRBV6-3,CASSYSMSRELNERFF,TGTGCCAGCAGTTACTCGATGTCCCGGGAGCTCAATGAGCGGTTCTTC
TRBJ1-1,13,many,TRBD1,TRBV19,CASSTHRGSEAFF,TGTGCCAGTAGTACTCACAGGGGGTCTGAAGCTTTCTTT
TRBJ1-2,14,few,NA,TRBV20-1,CSASRQGPGNGYTF,TGCAGTGCTAGCCGGCAGGGGCCTGGTAATGGCTACACCTTC
TRBJ2-1,15,many,TRBD2,TRBV7-3,CASSLGSGLWGEQFF,TGTGCCAGCAGCTTAGGTTCGGGACTATGGGGGGAGCAGTTCTTC
TRBJ2-1,14,many,TRBD2,TRBV7-3,CASSPVAGGVEQFF,TGTGCCAGCAGCCCCGTAGCGGGAGGGGTTGAGCAGTTCTTC
TRBJ2-7,16,NA,TRBD2,TRBV20-1,CSATTARTSGTYEQYF,TGCAGTGCTACTACCGCCCGGACTAGCGGGACATACGAGCAGTACTTC
TRBJ2-3,16,NA,TRBD1,TRBV25-1,CASSGSGTGVSDTQYF,TGTGCCAGCAGTGGCTCAGGGACAGGGGTTTCAGATACGCAGTATTTT
TRBJ1-1,15,many,NA,TRBV5-1,CASSANRAMGSEAFF,TGCGCCAGCAGTGCAAACAGGGCCATGGGCTCTGAAGCTTTCTTT
TRBJ2-1,15,many,TRBD2,TRBV18,CASSRGGSSYNEQFF,TGTGCCAGCTCACGGGGCGGGAGCTCCTACAATGAGCAGTTCTTC
TRBJ2-1,11,many,NA,TRBV30,CAYRDYNEQFF,TGTGCCTACCGGGACTACAATGAGCAGTTCTTC
TRBJ2-7,13,many,TRBD1,TRBV29-1,CSVNGQGGFEQYF,TGCAGCGTTAACGGACAGGGGGGGTTCGAGCAGTACTTC
TRBJ2-7,16,many,NA,TRBV27,CASSQRQLAVAYEQYF,TGTGCCAGCAGCCAAAGACAACTAGCCGTCGCCTACGAGCAGTACTTC
TRBJ2-7,12,many,NA,TRBV2,CASSDRLGEQYF,TGTGCCAGCAGTGATAGACTGGGCGAGCAGTACTTC